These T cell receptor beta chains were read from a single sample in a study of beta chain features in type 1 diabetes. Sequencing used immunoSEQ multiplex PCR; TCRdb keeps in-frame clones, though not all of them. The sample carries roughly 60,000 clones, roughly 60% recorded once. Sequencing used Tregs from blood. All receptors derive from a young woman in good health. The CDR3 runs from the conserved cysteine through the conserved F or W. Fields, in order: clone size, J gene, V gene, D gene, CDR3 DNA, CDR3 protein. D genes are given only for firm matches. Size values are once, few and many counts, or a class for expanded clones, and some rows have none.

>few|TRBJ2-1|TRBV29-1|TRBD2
TGCAGCGCCCTTAGAAGCGGGAGGGCCGGGAATGAGCAGTTCTTC
CSALRSGRAGNEQFF
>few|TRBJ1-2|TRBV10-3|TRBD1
TGTGCCATCAGTGAGTCGGTACAGGGGCGGAACTATGGCTACACCTTC
CAISESVQGRNYGYTF
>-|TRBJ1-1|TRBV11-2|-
TGTGCCAGCAGCACCGGACAGAACACTGAAGCTTTCTTT
CASSTGQNTEAFF
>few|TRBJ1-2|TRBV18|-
TGTGCCAGCTCACTAACGACGGACAATCTCTATGGCTACACCTTC
CASSLTTDNLYGYTF
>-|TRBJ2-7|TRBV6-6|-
TGTGCCAGCAGTTTCTATGGTGAGCAGTACTTC
CASSFYGEQYF
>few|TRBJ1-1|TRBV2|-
TGTGCCAGCAGTGAAATACTCAACACTGAAGCTTTCTTT
CASSEILNTEAFF
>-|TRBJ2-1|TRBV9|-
TGTGCCAGCAGCGTAGGGCAAATCTCCTACAATGAGCAGTTCTTC
CASSVGQISYNEQFF
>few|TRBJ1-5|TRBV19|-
TGTGCCACCCTGGGGGGATCTCGTTTCCAGCCCCAGCATTTT
CATLGGSRFQPQHF
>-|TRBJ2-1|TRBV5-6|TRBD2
TGTGCCAGCAGCCCACTTTTGGCTAGCGGGAGGCTCAATGAGCAGTTCTTC
CASSPLLASGRLNEQFF
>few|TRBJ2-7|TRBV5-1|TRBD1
TGCGCCAGCAGCACTGGACAGGGGGCTGGATACGAGCAGTACTTC
CASSTGQGAGYEQYF
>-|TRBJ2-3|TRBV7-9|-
TGTGCCAGCAGCTCCAGGTTCCCCGGAGATACGCAGTATTTT
CASSSRFPGDTQYF
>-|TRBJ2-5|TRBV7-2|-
TGTGCCAGCAGCTTTAACAGGAAAGAGACCCGGTACTTC
CASSFNRKETRYF
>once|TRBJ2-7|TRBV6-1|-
TGTGCCGTCGGGGGCTACGAGCAGTACTTC
CAVGGYEQYF
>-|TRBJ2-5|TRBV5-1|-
TGCGCCAGCAGCCTCCGGGACTTGCCGTACCAAGAGACCCAGTACTTC
CASSLRDLPYQETQYF
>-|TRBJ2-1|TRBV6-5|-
TGTGCCAGCAGTTACGGGGCAGAAATCTACAATGAGCAGTTCTTC
CASSYGAEIYNEQFF
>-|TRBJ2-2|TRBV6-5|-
TGTGCCAGCAGTTTAGTGGCGGACACCGGGGAGCTGTTTTTT
CASSLVADTGELFF
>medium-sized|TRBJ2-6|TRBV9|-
TGTGCCAGCAGCGTCCAGCGCGCGGGCTCTGGGGCCAACGTCCTGACTTTC
CASSVQRAGSGANVLTF